This passage covers 10 T cell receptor beta chains from one sample sequenced in a study of T cell repertoires in cytomegalovirus infection. TCRdb re-called the reads with MiXCR, one entry per CDR3 protein. Of hundreds of thousands of distinct CDR3 sequences listed, 35% are singletons. Input material: PBMCs. These receptors all come from a human donor in good health (CMV status not recorded). Some clones in this sample may be carry-over from other donors' samples.

The table lists this clonotype with many counts. J is TRBJ2-1 and V is TRBV7-2; 9 positions match TRBD2. The CDR3 totals 15 residues. The trim removed 1 base at V and 4 bases at J, leaving 2 bases unmatched. In germline, CDR1 is SGHTA, CDR2 FQGNSA. The DNA for the CDR3 is TGTGCCAGCAGCTTAGGACTAGCGGAATACAATGAGCAGTTCTTC. Protein: CASSLGLAEYNEQFF.

The chain combines TRBV20-1 with TRBJ2-6; tentatively, D is TRBD2 (5 bases). V shed 0 bases and J shed 1 base, with 28 bases lying between them. This CDR3 is built from 22 residues. The germline gives CDR1 DFQATT, CDR2 SNEGSKA (reference sequence). The CDR3 reads CSARDNRGPSGTLDSGANVLTF. CDR3 sequence (DNA): TGCAGTGCTAGAGATAACCGCGGCCCGTCGGGAACTCTCGATTCTGGGGCCAACGTCCTGACTTTC.

The genes are TRBV9 and TRBJ1-1; D unresolved. Trimming removed 4 bases from V and 1 base from J, with 14 bases in between. CDR1 and CDR2 from the germline V gene are SGDLS and YYNGEE. The CDR3 runs to 15 residues. The CDR3 region is CASSPHSVSNTEAFF. CDR3 coding DNA: TGTGCCAGCAGCCCACATTCAGTTTCGAACACTGAAGCTTTCTTT.

This clonotype has a handful of counts. The rearrangement uses TRBV5-4 and TRBJ2-1; no firm D call. The germline gives CDR1 SGHNT, CDR2 YYREEE (reference sequence). Trimming pared 4 bases from V and 4 bases from J, leaving 18 bases between. The CDR3 is 16 residues long. The CDR3 protein is CASSQSGLGRYNEQFF. The CDR3 region has the DNA TGTGCCAGCAGCCAATCGGGCCTCGGGCGGTACAATGAGCAGTTCTTC.

This clonotype showed up many times. The chain is built from TRBV29-1 and TRBJ1-5; D unclear. V was trimmed by 6 bases and J by 0 bases, leaving 6 bases between them. CDR1 is SQVTM, CDR2 ANQGSEA, per germline. The CDR3 extends over 12 amino acids. In DNA form, the CDR3 reads TGCAGCGTACAGAATAGCAATCAGCCCCAGCATTTT. This gives the protein CSVQNSNQPQHF.

The chain joins TRBV7-2 to TRBJ1-5, with 7 nucleotides matching TRBD1. This CDR3 has 16 residues. The germline CDR1 and CDR2 sequences are SGHTA and FQGNSA. The V segment lost 5 bases and the J segment 7 bases; nucleotides outside the gene matches: 14. The CDR3 sequence is CASSQRVGQMNQPQHF. The CDR3 DNA reads TGTGCCAGCAGCCAAAGGGTGGGACAGATGAACCAGCCCCAGCATTTT.

Written as DNA, the CDR3 is TGTGCCAGCAGCTTTCGAGACAAAACCTACGAGCAGTACTTC. This codes for CASSFRDKTYEQYF. The chain uses TRBV7-6 and TRBJ2-7; no clear D. V dropped 3 bases and J dropped 2 bases, with 11 bases sitting between them. CDR1 SGHVS and CDR2 FNYEAQ come from the germline V gene. The CDR3 consists of 14 residues.

The chain joins TRBV7-8 to TRBJ2-2; D may be TRBD2 (5 bases). The germline V and J ends were trimmed by 0 bases and 0 bases, with 14 bases remaining between them. The CDR3 contains 18 residues. CDR1 is SGHVS, CDR2 FQNEAQ, per germline. The CDR3 coding sequence is TGTGCCAGCAGCTTAGCCCTAGAATTGGGAGCGAACACCGGGGAGCTGTTTTTT. As protein: CASSLALELGANTGELFF.

The chain uses TRBV29-1 and TRBJ2-7; the D is unclear. The CDR3 has 12 amino acids. V shed 5 bases and J shed 5 bases, with 13 bases lying between them. Germline CDR1 is SQVTM and CDR2 is ANQGSEA. The CDR3 loop is CSVYWADNEQYF. The CDR3 nucleotides read TGCAGCGTTTACTGGGCTGACAACGAGCAGTACTTC.

The chain links TRBV24-1 to TRBJ2-3; no reliable D call. There are 12 residues in the CDR3. Germline loops: CDR1 KGHDR, CDR2 SFDVKD. Trimming left V 7 bases short and J 3 bases short, with 7 bases between. The CDR3 DNA follows: TGTGCCACCAGATCAAGGACAGATACGCAGTATTTT. Translating it yields CATRSRTDTQYF.